Sequencing of this T cell receptor (beta chain) was carried out in a study of blood T cells in healthy people across ages. Study-level findings and limits: The recorded TCR beta diversity per million T cells decreased in a roughly linear manner with age.

Then a second PCR, running roughly 7 to 11 cycles, was carried out with a sample-barcoded 5' primer and a J-beta primer mix. Each cDNA molecule was tagged by a template-switch adaptor that had 12 random nucleotides. In TCRdb, the 5' RACE reads were re-called with MiXCR into one record per CDR3 protein. The sample shows over 700,000 distinct CDR3 sequences, about 55% of them seen only once. Peripheral blood was drawn, ten milliliters per donor. Researchers isolated at least 7 million PBMCs per sample. V shed 2 bases and J 5 bases; nucleotides not matched to a gene: 4. The length of the CDR3 is 14 residues. Germline CDR1 reads SGHTA; CDR2 reads FQGTGA. As to this clonotype: Its antigen is currently unknown.

Sequencing was performed on blood. This chain links TRBV7-3 with TRBJ2-3; 7 bases are shared with TRBD2. This clonotype was sampled from a man older than 75 in good health. The CDR3 loop reads CASSLGLAEDTQYF. DNA for the CDR3: TGTGCCAGCAGCTTAGGGCTAGCGGAAGATACGCAGTATTTT.